The 19 T cell receptor beta chains given below trace back to one sample, sequenced in a study of blood T cell repertoires in COVID-19. The assay was immunoSEQ multiplex PCR, and TCRdb's table has in-frame clones only and misses some. The sample holds 98,000 or so clones, around 84% seen once. Sequences were obtained from peripheral blood. Receptor source: a woman aged 60-75 years in a cohort sampled during active or convalescent COVID-19.

The chain carries TRBV5-1 and TRBJ1-2; 8 nucleotides align to TRBD1. The CDR3 loop spans 18 amino acids. The ends lost 0 bases at V and 5 bases at J; junction bases unmatched: 15. Germline loops: CDR1 SGHRS, CDR2 YFSETQ. The CDR3 reads CASSLDAQGAPPGYGYTF. The CDR3 nucleotides read TGCGCCAGCAGCTTGGATGCGCAGGGGGCCCCTCCTGGGTATGGCTACACCTTC. The full variable domain, rest sourced from reference TRBV5-1 and TRBJ1-2, is KAGVTQTPRYLIKTRGQQVTLSCSPISGHRSVSWYQQTPGQGLQFLFEYFSETQRNKGNFPGRFSGRQFSNSRSEMNVSTLELGDSALYLCASSLDAQGAPPGYGYTFGSGTRLTVV.

The chain recombines TRBV19 with TRBJ1-1; 7 nucleotides line up with TRBD1. The CDR3 contains 16 residues. Trimming removed 5 bases from V and 1 base from J; junction bases left unmatched: 10. The germline V gene has CDR1 LNHDA and CDR2 SQIVND (reference sequence). CDR3 in amino acids: CASSPEPGGRNTEAFF. The CDR3 nucleotides read TGTGCCAGTAGTCCAGAACCAGGGGGACGGAACACTGAAGCTTTCTTT.

The chain links TRBV19 to TRBJ1-6; no firm D call. The CDR3 runs to 12 residues. Trimming cost V 5 bases and J 9 bases, with 8 bases left between them. Germline loops: CDR1 LNHDA, CDR2 SQIVND (reference sequence). The CDR3 sequence is CASSETGSPLHF. In nucleotides, the CDR3 is TGTGCCAGTAGTGAAACGGGTTCACCCCTCCACTTT. The entire variable domain, with the rest obtained from reference TRBV19 and TRBJ1-6, is as follows: DGGITQSPKYLFRKEGQNVTLSCEQNLNHDAMYWYRQDPGQGLRLIYYSQIVNDFQKGDIAEGYSVSREKKESFPLTVTSAQKNPTAFYLCASSETGSPLHFGNGTRLTVT.

The J gene is TRBJ1-2, the V gene TRBV19, with 7 bases matching TRBD1. Trimming took 5 bases from V and 5 from J; bases not matched to a gene: 14. This CDR3 contains 16 residues. From germline, CDR1 is LNHDA and CDR2 SQIVND (reference sequence). The CDR3: CASSSQPWDSLYGYTF. For the CDR3, the DNA is TGTGCCAGTAGTTCCCAACCTTGGGACAGCTTGTATGGCTACACCTTC.

V usage is TRBV29-1 and J usage is TRBJ1-5; TRBD1 is a possible D gene (6 bases). V lost 1 base to trimming and J lost 6 bases, with 10 bases between them. This CDR3 comprises 13 residues. CDR1 is SQVTM and CDR2 is ANQGSEA in the germline V gene. The CDR3 here is CSVEAGVGQPQHF. CDR3 in DNA: TGCAGCGTTGAAGCAGGGGTCGGTCAGCCCCAGCATTTT. The full variable domain, completed using reference TRBV29-1 and TRBJ1-5, is SAVISQKPSRDICQRGTSLTIQCQVDSQVTMMFWYRQQPGQSLTLIATANQGSEATYESGFVIDKFPISRPNLTFSTLTVSNMSPEDSSIYLCSVEAGVGQPQHFGDGTRLSIL.

The gene calls are TRBV4-1 and TRBJ2-5, with 7 bases aligning to TRBD1. V was pared by 1 base and J by 2 bases, with 4 bases of the junction left unmatched. Germline CDR1 MGHRA, CDR2 YSYEKL. The CDR3 length is 15 residues. As DNA, the CDR3 is TGCGCCAGCAGCCAAGTAGGGACAGTGCAAGAGACCCAGTACTTC. Amino acids: CASSQVGTVQETQYF.

V is TRBV29-1 and J is TRBJ2-3; tentative D call: TRBD1 (5 bases). The CDR3 covers 13 residues. Germline loops: CDR1 SQVTM, CDR2 ANQGSEA. The V gene lost 8 bases and the J gene lost 2 bases, with 14 bases spanning the gap. The CDR3 protein is CSSERGATDTQYF. CDR3 sequence (DNA): TGCAGCTCGGAAAGGGGCGCCACAGATACGCAGTATTTT.

The chain uses TRBV6-5 and TRBJ2-7; D not certain. V was cut by 7 bases and J by 1 base, with 8 bases left in between. CDR3 size: 12 residues. Looked up from germline, CDR1 is MNHEY and CDR2 is SVGAGI. CDR3 nucleotides: TGTGCCAGCACGGCCAGGTCCTACGAGCAGTACTTC. Amino acid sequence: CASTARSYEQYF.

This chain connects TRBV18 to TRBJ1-4, with D unresolved. This CDR3 spans 14 amino acids. The ends were cut back, 0 bases at V and 5 bases at J, with 7 bases in the middle. Germline loops: CDR1 KGHSH, CDR2 LQKENI. Here the CDR3 reads CASSPPRGNEKLFF. The DNA of the CDR3 is TGTGCCAGCTCACCACCGCGGGGAAATGAAAAACTGTTTTTT.

The chain has TRBV3-1 (or the pseudogene TRBV3-2) and TRBJ2-3; no reliable D call. Germline lookup yields CDR1 LGHDT and CDR2 YNNKEL (reference sequence). V was cut by 1 base and J by 3 bases, with 5 bases left in between. The CDR3 loop spans 13 amino acids. CDR3 DNA sequence: TGTGCCAGCAGCCAAGGAGGAACAGATACGCAGTATTTT. It codes for CASSQGGTDTQYF.

The rearrangement joins TRBV11-2 to TRBJ2-3; TRBD2 is a possible D gene (6 bases). CDR3 size: 13 residues. Trimming cost V 4 bases and J 2 bases, with 7 bases left between them. CDR1 is SGHAT, CDR2 FQNNGV, per germline. The CDR3 loop is CASSWGVTDTQYF. In DNA, the CDR3 is TGTGCCAGCAGCTGGGGGGTCACAGATACGCAGTATTTT.

Here the CDR3 DNA reads TGTGCTAGTGGCCCCTGGCAGGGCGGACTGTTTTTT. Protein product: CASGPWQGGLFF. The chain uses TRBV12-5 and TRBJ1-4; maybe TRBD1 (5 bases). V was shortened by 6 bases and J by 13 bases, with 15 bases between the two germline ends. The CDR3 has 12 residues. Germline assignment: CDR1 LGHNT and CDR2 FRNRAP.

The J gene is TRBJ2-7, the V gene TRBV2; weak D call: TRBD2 (5 bases). Trimming stripped 7 bases from V and 2 bases from J, with 15 bases between. The CDR3 spans 14 residues. Germline V CDR1 and CDR2: SNHLY, FYNNEI. The CDR3 here is CASNLLVTPYEQYF. The CDR3 bases are TGTGCCAGCAACCTACTAGTTACCCCCTACGAGCAGTACTTC.

This rearrangement joins TRBV20-1 to TRBJ1-3; 10 bases match TRBD1. Germline CDR1 reads DFQATT; CDR2 reads SNEGSKA (reference sequence). This CDR3 is built from 19 residues. Losses at the gene ends were 3 bases for V and 0 bases for J; bases not matched to a gene: 14. The CDR3 DNA is TGCAGTGCTAGTGGTTTCGGGACAGGGGAATCATACTCTGGAAACACCATATATTTT. This translates into CSASGFGTGESYSGNTIYF.

This clone was detected only once. The chain uses TRBV4-1 and TRBJ2-1; 10 nucleotides match TRBD2. The CDR3 totals 17 residues. V lost 0 bases, J lost 4 bases, and 6 bases stayed unmatched. The V gene's germline CDR1 is MGHRA and CDR2 YSYEKL. The CDR3 spells CASSQDLGLATYNEQFF. CDR3 DNA sequence: TGCGCCAGCAGCCAAGATCTGGGACTAGCGACATACAATGAGCAGTTCTTC.

V is TRBV7-9 and J is TRBJ1-2; tentative D call: TRBD1 (5 bases). CDR1 is SEHNR, CDR2 FQNEAQ, per germline (reference sequence). The CDR3 spans 14 residues. Trimming stripped 6 bases from V and 4 bases from J, with 15 bases between. The CDR3 spells CASSPDGGPYGYTF. The CDR3 DNA sequence: TGTGCCAGCAGTCCCGACGGGGGACCCTATGGCTACACCTTC.

J is TRBJ1-6 and V is TRBV5-5; 9 nucleotides agree with TRBD1. The germline gives CDR1 SGHKS, CDR2 YYEKEE (reference sequence). The CDR3 contains 14 residues. Trimming at V came to 5 bases and at J to 11 bases, leaving 8 bases not matched to a gene. The CDR3 sequence: CASRDTGGRTPLHF. CDR3 coding DNA: TGTGCCAGCAGGGATACAGGGGGCAGGACACCCCTCCACTTT.

V and J are TRBV19 and TRBJ1-1; the match to TRBD1 covers 9 bases. The CDR3 has 14 amino acids. CDR1 and CDR2 (germline): LNHDA, SQIVND (reference sequence). Trimming at V came to 7 bases and at J to 1 base, leaving 4 bases not matched to a gene. The CDR3 nucleotides read TGTGCCAGTACCGGACAGGGGTGGAACACTGAAGCTTTCTTT. Residues: CASTGQGWNTEAFF.

The gene calls are TRBV5-8 and TRBJ1-2; D unresolved. Per germline, CDR1 SGHTS and CDR2 YDEGEE. This CDR3 spans 16 amino acids. V dropped 4 bases and J dropped 0 bases, with 16 bases sitting between them. The DNA for the CDR3 is TGTGCCAGCAGCCTACAACCGACAATCTCTAACTATGGCTACACCTTC. This sequence encodes CASSLQPTISNYGYTF.